The 26 T cell receptor beta chains below come from one sample, sequenced in a study of patients and donors after allogeneic stem cell transplantation. In TCRdb, the RT-PCR reads were re-called with MiXCR into one record per CDR3 protein. Seen here are approximately 90,000 distinct CDR3 sequences, just under 5% observed once, and the top ten hold less than 3%. Specimen: blood, either unsorted or a sorted T cell fraction (not recorded which). These receptors were taken from a human donor who was either an allogeneic HSCT recipient or a stem cell or donor lymphocyte infusion donor (not recorded which). It is not recorded whose cells these are; they may come from a transplant donor.

This clonotype was seen at least ten times. The rearrangement links TRBV5-4 to TRBJ1-1, with 8 bases identical to TRBD1. The ends lost 4 bases at V and 7 bases at J; junction bases unmatched: 6. The CDR3 sequence is 13 residues long. Looked up from germline, CDR1 is SGHNT and CDR2 is YYREEE (reference sequence). CDR3 DNA: TGTGCCAGCAGCAATACAGGGGGAATTGAAGCTTTCTTT. It codes for CASSNTGGIEAFF.

This clonotype occurred many times. The V gene is TRBV30, the J gene TRBJ2-7, with 8 bases identical to TRBD2. The CDR3 loop spans 13 amino acids. Trimming at V came to 3 bases and at J to 0 bases, leaving 1 base not matched to a gene. CDR1 GTSNPN and CDR2 SVGIG come from the germline V gene (reference sequence). CDR3 region: CAWRLAASYEQYF. CDR3 nucleotide sequence: TGTGCCTGGAGACTAGCGGCCTCCTACGAGCAGTACTTC.

This clonotype was found many times. The chain is built from TRBV18 and TRBJ1-3; D not certain. Trimming stripped 2 bases from V and 0 bases from J, with 8 bases between. The CDR3 length is 15 residues. Germline CDR1 reads KGHSH; CDR2 reads LQKENI. DNA of the CDR3: TGTGCCAGCTCACCATCAAGGGACTCTGGAAACACCATATATTTT. Amino acid sequence: CASSPSRDSGNTIYF.

The sample holds a few counts of this clonotype. The chain links TRBV3-1 to TRBJ2-5; the match to TRBD2 covers 7 bases. Germline loops: CDR1 LGHDT, CDR2 YNNKEL (reference sequence). V was clipped by 4 bases and J by 2 bases; unmatched bases: 7. The CDR3 is 15 residues long. CDR3 protein: CASSPRAGVQETQYF. The CDR3 nucleotides are TGTGCCAGCAGCCCCCGGGCGGGGGTTCAAGAGACCCAGTACTTC.

The chain is built from TRBV15 and TRBJ2-3; D remains unclear. The germline gives CDR1 LNHNV, CDR2 YYDKDF (reference sequence). Trimming pared 8 bases from V and 2 bases from J, leaving 14 bases between. The CDR3 is made up of 14 amino acids. As DNA, the CDR3 is TGTGCCACCGCCGACCAGGTGTCCACAGATACGCAGTATTTT. This translates into CATADQVSTDTQYF.

This clonotype came up a few times. The V and J genes are TRBV15 and TRBJ2-3; unclear D gene. Between the trimmed V and J ends, which lost 8 bases and 5 bases, there was a span of 5 bases. This CDR3 region has 10 residues. Germline loops: CDR1 LNHNV, CDR2 YYDKDF (reference sequence). The CDR3 reads CATLRDTQYF. The CDR3 region has the DNA TGTGCCACCTTACGAGATACGCAGTATTTT.

There are a few counts of this clonotype. The chain uses TRBV20-1 and TRBJ2-1; TRBD2 matches at 14 bases. CDR1 is DFQATT and CDR2 is SNEGSKA in the germline V gene (reference sequence). CDR3 length equals 14 residues. Unmatched junction bases numbered 2, after V lost 3 bases and J lost 7 bases. The CDR3 sequence is CSASRTSGRNEQFF. In nucleotides, the CDR3 is TGCAGTGCTAGTCGGACTAGCGGGAGGAATGAGCAGTTCTTC.

Many counts were recorded for this clonotype. The chain has TRBV5-1 and TRBJ1-1; D is possibly TRBD1 (5 bases). Per the germline V gene, CDR1 is SGHRS and CDR2 is YFSETQ. The CDR3 consists of 14 residues. V lost 4 bases and J 5 bases, leaving 15 bases between the germline ends. In nucleotides, the CDR3 is TGCGCCAGCAGCCAGATCCCGGAGGGGACTGAAGCTTTCTTT. It is translated as CASSQIPEGTEAFF.

At least ten counts were recorded for this clonotype. The chain has TRBV5-1 and TRBJ2-3; 9 bases agree with TRBD2. This CDR3 region has 14 residues. Germline-derived CDR1 and CDR2 are SGHRS and YFSETQ. V gave up 4 bases and J gave up 5 bases; unmatched junction bases: 5. The CDR3 DNA is TGCGCCAGCAGCAGCGGGGGGTTGATAGATACGCAGTATTTT. Its translation is CASSSGGLIDTQYF. The variable domain in full, with the rest retrieved from reference TRBV5-1 and TRBJ2-3, is KAGVTQTPRYLIKTRGQQVTLSCSPISGHRSVSWYQQTPGQGLQFLFEYFSETQRNKGNFPGRFSGRQFSNSRSEMNVSTLELGDSALYLCASSSGGLIDTQYFGPGTRLTVL.

There are many counts of this clonotype. The chain is built from TRBV14 and TRBJ1-6; D unresolved. Germline V gene sequence: CDR1 SGHDN, CDR2 FVKESK. The V end was cut by 4 bases, the J end by 7 bases, with 11 bases between. The CDR3 loop spans 14 amino acids. For the CDR3, the DNA is TGTGCCAGCAGCCCAGAAATCAGGAATTCACCCCTCCACTTT. Its protein product is CASSPEIRNSPLHF.

This clonotype was recorded many times. The gene calls are TRBV5-1 and TRBJ2-2; TRBD1 agrees at 7 bases. Germline trimming cut 4 bases from V and 7 bases from J; bases unmatched to any gene: 7. The germline CDR1 and CDR2 sequences are SGHRS and YFSETQ. The CDR3 has 14 amino acids. As DNA, the CDR3 is TGCGCCAGCAGCGTACAGGGGATCGACGGGGAGCTGTTTTTT. It codes for CASSVQGIDGELFF.

This clonotype was seen ten or more times. V and J are TRBV20-1 and TRBJ1-3; D ambiguous. The germline V gene has CDR1 DFQATT and CDR2 SNEGSKA (reference sequence). This CDR3 comprises 14 residues. The V end lost 2 bases, the J end lost 3 bases, and 11 bases lay between the germline ends. CDR3 in DNA: TGCAGTGCTAGAATGGGTACGGATGGAAACACCATATATTTT. This gives the protein CSARMGTDGNTIYF.

This clonotype came up many times. This chain connects TRBV12-3 or TRBV12-4 to TRBJ2-7; 10 bases line up with TRBD1. The CDR3 consists of 14 residues. V lost 4 bases and J lost 3; bases outside the gene matches: 3. The CDR3 sequence: CASSYRDRGYEQYF. In DNA, the CDR3 is TGTGCCAGCAGTTACCGGGACAGGGGCTACGAGCAGTACTTC.

This clonotype has at least ten counts. The chain joins TRBV18 to TRBJ2-7; 9 bases are a match to TRBD2. Germline lookup yields CDR1 KGHSH and CDR2 LQKENI. Unmatched junction bases numbered 10, after V lost 0 bases and J lost 1 base. The CDR3 loop spans 18 amino acids. The CDR3 reads CASSPPGLAGVTSYEQYF. In nucleotides, the CDR3 is TGTGCCAGCTCACCACCGGGACTAGCAGGGGTGACTTCCTACGAGCAGTACTTC.

This clonotype was seen a handful of times. V usage is TRBV6-1 and J usage is TRBJ2-5, with 9 bases identical to TRBD2. J was trimmed by 1 base and V by 2 bases; bases with no gene match: 2. Germline CDR1 reads MNHNS; CDR2 reads SASEGT. The CDR3 loop spans 15 amino acids. The CDR3 loop reads CASSELAGSQETQYF. As DNA, the CDR3 is TGTGCCAGCAGTGAACTAGCGGGGTCCCAAGAGACCCAGTACTTC.

This clonotype was observed many times. The rearrangement uses TRBV5-1 and TRBJ2-3, with TRBD2 matching over 7 bases. The CDR3 sequence is 14 residues long. Germline V gene sequence: CDR1 SGHRS, CDR2 YFSETQ. V was pared by 4 bases and J by 0 bases, with 2 bases of the junction left unmatched. The CDR3 here is CASSVAGSTDTQYF. CDR3 in DNA: TGCGCCAGCAGCGTAGCGGGCAGCACAGATACGCAGTATTTT.

The table lists this clonotype with many counts. The V gene is TRBV7-3, the J gene TRBJ1-1; 9 bases align to TRBD1. J was trimmed by 4 bases and V by 5 bases; bases with no gene match: 2. Germline assignment: CDR1 SGHTA and CDR2 FQGTGA. The CDR3 has 13 amino acids. This chain's CDR3 is CASSPTGGTEAFF. The CDR3 region has the DNA TGTGCCAGCAGCCCGACAGGGGGCACTGAAGCTTTCTTT.

This clonotype was seen many times. The chain is built from TRBV2 and TRBJ1-1; D is uncertain. This CDR3 is 16 amino acids long. V shed 7 bases and J shed 1 base, with 19 bases lying between them. The germline gives CDR1 SNHLY, CDR2 FYNNEI. CDR3 sequence: CASKELPEGGNTEAFF. The CDR3 DNA is TGTGCCAGCAAGGAACTACCCGAGGGAGGGAACACTGAAGCTTTCTTT.

There are many counts of this clonotype. The chain is built from TRBV20-1 and TRBJ2-3; 7 positions agree with TRBD2. J was trimmed by 4 bases and V by 0 bases; bases with no gene match: 7. Germline V gene data show CDR1 as DFQATT and CDR2 as SNEGSKA (reference sequence). This CDR3 is built from 15 residues. As DNA, the CDR3 is TGCAGTGCTAGAGATGCGGAAGGGAGGGCAGATACGCAGTATTTT. Translating gives CSARDAEGRADTQYF.

The V call is TRBV28, the J call TRBJ2-7; D is unclear. V was shortened by 1 base and J by 0 bases, with 10 bases between the two germline ends. This CDR3 comprises 15 residues. CDR1 is MDHEN, CDR2 SYDVKM, per germline. The DNA of the CDR3 is TGTGCCAGCAGTTTATCGGGCCTCAGCTCCTACGAGCAGTACTTC. It translates to CASSLSGLSSYEQYF.

This clonotype has a handful of counts. This chain joins TRBV20-1 and TRBJ1-4; TRBD1 aligns across 9 bases. Germline V gives CDR1 DFQATT, CDR2 SNEGSKA (reference sequence). The V gene end was trimmed by 7 bases and the J gene end by 7 bases; junction bases not matched to a gene: 4. The CDR3 sequence is 12 residues long. CDR3 residues: CSGGTGREKLFF. The CDR3, as DNA: TGCAGTGGCGGGACAGGGCGTGAAAAACTGTTTTTT.

The chain carries TRBV10-3 and TRBJ2-3; possibly TRBD2 for D (6 bases). Trimming took 3 bases from V and 9 from J, leaving 16 bases between them. This CDR3 comprises 14 residues. CDR1 is ENHRY and CDR2 is SYGVKD in the germline V gene. DNA of the CDR3: TGTGCCATCAGTGATAAGTCTGGGGCGGGGACGCAGTATTTT. Residues: CAISDKSGAGTQYF.

This clonotype was detected ten times or more. This rearrangement joins TRBV29-1 to TRBJ1-2; D remains ambiguous. CDR1 is SQVTM, CDR2 ANQGSEA, per germline. V lost 7 bases and J 0 bases, leaving 12 bases between the germline ends. There are 13 residues in the CDR3. For the CDR3, the DNA is TGCAGCGCTCTTCATCCTCCTAACTATGGCTACACCTTC. It codes for CSALHPPNYGYTF.

Ten or more counts support this clonotype. CDR3 nucleotides: TGTGCCAGCAGCTTAGACGGCAGGGCGTACAATGAGCAGTTCTTC. Translating gives CASSLDGRAYNEQFF. The chain employs TRBV7-8 and TRBJ2-1, with D possibly matching TRBD1 (5 bases). This CDR3 has 15 residues. Trimming cost V 1 base and J 4 bases, with 11 bases left between them. Per germline, CDR1 SGHVS and CDR2 FQNEAQ.

This clonotype was seen a few times. The rearrangement uses TRBV28 and TRBJ2-3; 9 bases map to TRBD1. J lost 4 bases, V lost 10 bases, and 15 bases had no gene match. The germline V gene encodes CDR1 MDHEN and CDR2 SYDVKM. The CDR3 is made up of 16 amino acids. CDR3 bases: TGTGCCAACCTTACCGGGACAGGGAGCGGGGCAGATACGCAGTATTTT. Translating gives CANLTGTGSGADTQYF.

There are a few counts of this clonotype. V is TRBV4-2 and J is TRBJ2-5, with 11 bases identical to TRBD2. Per the germline V gene, CDR1 is LGHNA and CDR2 is YNFKEQ. This CDR3 is built from 16 residues. Trimming cost V 4 bases and J 4 bases; bases outside gene matches: 8. The CDR3 here is CASSLGTSGPGETQYF. Here the CDR3 DNA reads TGTGCCAGCAGCCTTGGGACTAGCGGTCCCGGAGAGACCCAGTACTTC.